Listed here are 3 T cell receptor beta chains from one sample, sequenced in a study of blood T cell repertoires in COVID-19. Method: immunoSEQ multiplex PCR; TCRdb's copy keeps in-frame clones and lacks some. The data contain about 270,000 clones, less than 90% of them singletons. The sample taken for sequencing was peripheral blood. Receptors were obtained from a human donor in a cohort sampled during active COVID-19.

The chain recombines TRBV5-1 with TRBJ2-3, with TRBD2 matching over 9 bases. Trimming cost V 4 bases and J 2 bases; bases outside gene matches: 5. Germline CDR1 and CDR2: SGHRS and YFSETQ. CDR3 size: 15 residues. The CDR3 sequence: CASSLTSGITDTQYF. The CDR3 DNA reads TGCGCCAGCAGCCTGACTAGCGGAATCACAGATACGCAGTATTTT.

The chain uses TRBV7-2 and TRBJ2-4, with D perhaps matching TRBD2 (7 bases). The CDR3 spans 13 residues. The ends were cut back, 8 bases at V and 6 bases at J, with 14 bases in the middle. Germline CDR1 and CDR2: SGHTA and FQGNSA. CDR3 sequence (DNA): TGTGCCAGCTTAGGGGGGGAGCCAAACATTCAGTACTTC. It translates to CASLGGEPNIQYF.

Comments on this clone: Other DNA sequences of this sample code for an identical CDR3. The chain employs TRBV18 and TRBJ2-3, with D perhaps TRBD1 (6 bases). CDR1 and CDR2 from the germline V gene are KGHSH and LQKENI. Trimming removed 6 bases at V and 0 bases at J, with 16 bases between. The CDR3 extends over 16 amino acids. In DNA form, the CDR3 reads TGTGCCAGCTCCCCAAGAGGGACAACTAGCACAGATACGCAGTATTTT. It yields the protein CASSPRGTTSTDTQYF.